This entry features one T cell receptor (beta chain) sequence. Its matching antigen is unknown. The data derive from a study of STAT3 mutations in large granular lymphocyte leukemia. Background on the study: Immunosuppressive therapy was given to more than half of T-LGLL patients. The study's findings and limits: Every T-cell large granular lymphocyte leukemia patient had at least one immunodominant TCR beta clonotype. Sampling intervals varied between patients and samples.

Method: immunoSEQ multiplex PCR; TCRdb's copy keeps in-frame clones and lacks some. Here the sample spans approximately 13,000 clones, roughly nine tenths being singletons. The CDR3 is 11 amino acids. Between the trimmed V and J ends, which lost 5 bases and 4 bases, there was a span of 5 bases. Germline V gene lookup returns CDR1 SGHTA and CDR2 FQGNSA. The gene calls are TRBV7-2 and TRBJ1-2; D gene uncertain. The sample was peripheral blood mononuclear cells. The TCR comes from a man aged 35-49 years with T-cell large granular lymphocyte leukemia. Some clones in this sample may be carry-over from other donors' samples. CDR3 in DNA: TGTGCCAGCAGCCCCTCCTATGGCTACACCTTC. This encodes CASSPSYGYTF.